This T cell receptor beta chain was profiled in a study of blood T cells in healthy people across ages (dated by TCRdb to between 2014 and 2017). Regarding the complete study: In model experiments, template switching captured about one uniquely barcoded TCR beta cDNA molecule for every two T cells. Age-related changes in TCR beta repertoire diversity were measured in the study by deep sequencing normalized with unique cDNA molecular identifiers. Four age groups were formed from the donors: young (average about 17 years), middle-aged (more than 35), aged (roughly 59) and long-lived (less than 85). Donors of different ages were randomly distributed across sequencing lanes to avoid experimental bias. For two donors (one aged 18 to 30 and one aged 80 or older), the study analyzed two additional independent replicas of 1 million unique cDNA reads from the same blood draw. Study-wide conclusions, independent of this receptor: Because donor CMV infection status was unknown, age-related changes in expanded clonotypes were potentially confounded. Observed TCR beta diversity per million T cells fell roughly linearly with age, and a significant reduction was already apparent by age roughly 40. Conclusive comparison of naive and antigen-experienced compartments was prevented by the profiling of bulk unsorted PBMCs. A strong correlation was found between observed TCR beta diversity and the percentage of naive T cells measured by flow cytometry. Total diversity estimates from one million sequenced T cells were considered lower bounds and underestimates. Compared with the aged group, more naive CD4+ T cells, fewer expanded clones and increased TCR diversity were shown by the long-lived group, suggesting age selection.

Library creation used 5' RACE. Sequenced using an Illumina HiSeq 2500. The second PCR ran for about 6 to 12 cycles and used a J-beta primer mix along with a sample-barcoded 5' primer. A unique molecular identifier was introduced onto each TCR beta cDNA molecule by a template-switch 5' adaptor carrying 12 random nucleotides. At least 2.5 million CDR3-containing paired-end reads were obtained from each sample. First-strand cDNA was synthesized from all RNA with the Mint cDNA synthesis kit, primed by a TRBC-specific oligonucleotide. After uracil-DNA glycosylase treatment, a first 18-cycle PCR used universal primers M1SS and BC2_uni_R on all cDNA. Turning to the authors' computational methods: Each sample was normalized by randomly selecting 1 million high-quality reads, each carrying a distinct molecular identifier. Instead of being binned into consensus sequences, reads with shared molecular identifiers were discarded. MiTCR, with a Q25 quality threshold and the strictest error-elimination algorithm, was used for CDR3 identification, clonotype clustering and error correction. A nonparametric unseen species model with Euler transformation was used to estimate lower-bound total TCR beta diversity. The public sequencing data were trimmed at Q25 with fastp and processed into clonotypes with MiXCR by TCRdb, which kept only in-frame beta chains. Each CDR3 protein appears once, grouped with its most common genes and DNA. The V and J calls and clone size are TCRdb's, not the authors'. Across this sample there are around 790,000 distinct CDR3 sequences, with around two fifths seen only once. 15% to 25% of the sample belongs to the ten largest clones.

As to this clonotype: Its antigen is still unknown. No per-base quality is available; no much larger clone lies one base away.

Measured from the cysteine to the phenylalanine, the CDR3 is 16 residues long. Only the CDR3 DNA stays, 48 bases, in frame from base 1. Relative to germline, V is missing 6 bases and J is missing 4 bases, with 13 bases of the junction outside any gene match. The germline V gene (reference sequence) gives CDR1 as SGHKS and CDR2 as YYEKEE. Systemically healthy Caucasian individuals from Russia, 39 in total and aged roughly 6 to 90 years, were included as donors. Each donor gave around 9.8 milliliters of peripheral blood, collected into EDTA-treated Vacutainer tubes. Ficoll-Paque density-gradient centrifugation was used to isolate PBMCs, with at least 7 million per sample. Trizol reagent was used to extract total RNA from PBMCs, with at least 5.5 micrograms per sample. For every donor, flow cytometry on a PBMC aliquot measured the percentage of naive CD45RAhigh/CD27high T cells.

Sequencing used blood. The receptor comes from a man aged 55-75 years in good health. This chain is built from TRBV5-5 and TRBJ2-1, with 7 bases in between that match TRBD2. CDR3 loop: CASTQLAGAVYNEQFF. The sequenced DNA: TGTGCCAGCACCCAACTGGCGGGAGCGGTGTACAATGAGCAGTTCTTC.